One and the same sample provided the 9 T cell receptor beta chains below, sequenced in a study of T cells after posttransplantation cyclophosphamide. The naive gate required viable CD3+CD4+ or CD3+CD8+ cells with CCR7+CD45RA+CD45RO-CD95-CD27+CD28+ phenotype. TCRdb's table, derived via immunoSEQ multiplex PCR, lists solely in-frame clones and lacks some. The table shows about 31,000 clones, with around nine tenths occurring only once. Specimen: naive CD4+ T cells sorted from blood. These receptors were obtained from a man younger than 40 in good health and a related stem cell transplant donor.

J is TRBJ1-2 and V is TRBV6-5, with TRBD1 matching 11 bases. In germline, CDR1 is MNHEY, CDR2 SVGAGI. The V gene end was trimmed by 5 bases and the J gene end by 7 bases; junction bases not matched to a gene: 9. The CDR3 contains 15 residues. The CDR3: CASSPDRGRDTGYTF. Here the CDR3 DNA reads TGTGCCAGCAGTCCGGACAGGGGGCGCGATACTGGCTACACCTTC.

This clone was observed a handful of times. The CDR3 protein is CASSQENMNTEAFF. The CDR3 DNA reads as TGCGCCAGCAGCCAAGAAAACATGAACACTGAAGCTTTCTTT. V is TRBV4-1 and J is TRBJ1-1, with no clear D. There are 14 residues in the CDR3. The V gene's germline CDR1 is MGHRA and CDR2 YSYEKL. Trimming pared 0 bases from V and 0 bases from J, leaving 5 bases between.

The chain couples TRBV11-3 to TRBJ2-2, with 10 bases matching TRBD1. The CDR3 sequence is 13 residues long. Looked up from germline, CDR1 is SGHNT and CDR2 is YENEEA. The junction had 3 bases not matched to a gene; V was cut back by 4 bases and J by 10 bases. The CDR3 loop is CASSSGTGEELFF. CDR3 nucleotides: TGTGCCAGCAGCTCAGGGACAGGGGAGGAGCTGTTTTTT.

The chain uses TRBV5-1 and TRBJ1-4, with no clear D. This CDR3 comprises 15 residues. CDR1 SGHRS and CDR2 YFSETQ come from the germline V gene. The ends were cut back, 2 bases at V and 3 bases at J, with 11 bases in the middle. Written as DNA, the CDR3 is TGCGCCAGCAGCTTTACGGCGGCTTCTAATGAAAAACTGTTTTTT. Translating it yields CASSFTAASNEKLFF.

This clone is a singleton in its sample. This chain links TRBV27 with TRBJ2-1, with 13 nucleotides matching TRBD2. This CDR3 has 16 residues. In germline, CDR1 is MNHEY, CDR2 SMNVEV (reference sequence). Trimming removed 5 bases from V and 5 bases from J; junction bases left unmatched: 6. The chain's CDR3 is CASSRTSGGRHNEQFF. CDR3 sequence (DNA): TGTGCCAGCAGTCGGACTAGCGGGGGCCGGCACAATGAGCAGTTCTTC.

The rearrangement joins TRBV7-9 to TRBJ1-6, with a possible D match to TRBD1 (5 bases). Trimming left V 10 bases short and J 6 bases short, with 16 bases between. Per the germline V gene, CDR1 is SEHNR and CDR2 is FQNEAQ (reference sequence). The CDR3 has 14 amino acids. DNA for the CDR3: TGTGCCACCGACCGGGACTCACTTAATTCACCCCTCCACTTT. Amino acid sequence: CATDRDSLNSPLHF.

The V gene is TRBV4-3, the J gene TRBJ2-7; D is possibly TRBD2 (5 bases). The CDR3 runs to 15 residues. Germline V gives CDR1 LGHNA, CDR2 YSLEER. The germline V and J ends were trimmed by 1 base and 3 bases, with 13 bases remaining between them. CDR3 bases: TGCGCCAGCAGCCAAGGAGGGCTCTCCGGCTACGAGCAGTACTTC. Its translation is CASSQGGLSGYEQYF.

The chain carries TRBV4-2 and TRBJ2-6; TRBD1 matches at 7 bases. J was trimmed by 0 bases and V by 4 bases; bases with no gene match: 9. This CDR3 region has 18 residues. Germline CDR1 reads LGHNA; CDR2 reads YNFKEQ. The CDR3 nucleotides read TGTGCCAGCAGCCCTCCGACAGGGCCAAGCTCTGGGGCCAACGTCCTGACTTTC. Protein: CASSPPTGPSSGANVLTF.

The genes are TRBV5-4 and TRBJ1-3; D perhaps matches TRBD1 (6 bases). The CDR3 extends over 15 amino acids. CDR1 SGHNT and CDR2 YYREEE come from the germline V gene (reference sequence). Trimming took 0 bases from V and 3 from J, leaving 10 bases between them. The CDR3 bases are TGTGCCAGCAGCTTGGCGGTCAGGGGTGGAAACACCATATATTTT. Protein product: CASSLAVRGGNTIYF.